This TCR beta chain was retrieved from a study of low-dose radiotherapy and immunotherapy resistance in tumors. On the study more broadly: Patients took oral aspirin 300 mg daily for four cycles from cycle 1 day 1.

This CDR3 region has 13 residues. Trimming pared 7 bases from V and 6 bases from J, leaving 13 bases between. CDR1 is MNHEY and CDR2 is SVGEGT in the germline V gene. Noted time point: after trial treatment. Regarding treatment: LDRT plus nivolumab, ipilimumab, low-dose cyclophosphamide and aspirin (RACIN trial). The donors' regimen was nivolumab, ipilimumab, aspirin, low-dose cyclophosphamide and low-dose radiotherapy. Patients qualified if they had advanced solid tumors that lacked tumor-infiltrating lymphocytes. Concerning this clonotype: A far larger clone is one nucleotide away, so this likely arose from a read error.

Gene-specific TRAV and TRBV primers were used for first-strand cDNA, covering alpha and beta chains. TCRs were amplified for roughly 20 PCR cycles with a constant-region primer and V-primer adapter. With in vitro transcription, the isolated mRNA was amplified. MiXCR, run by TCRdb on the reads, gives a single entry per CDR3 protein. The sample includes tens of thousands of distinct CDR3 sequences, less than 30% of them seen just once. Material: PBMCs, obtained after low-dose radiotherapy plus immunotherapy. The chain is built from TRBV6-2 or TRBV6-3 and TRBJ1-3; tentative D call: TRBD1 (6 bases). The TCR originated in a male donor with prostate cancer. This CDR3 is CASNQGSVNTIYF. The CDR3, as DNA: TGTGCCAGCAACCAGGGGTCGGTAAACACCATATATTTT.